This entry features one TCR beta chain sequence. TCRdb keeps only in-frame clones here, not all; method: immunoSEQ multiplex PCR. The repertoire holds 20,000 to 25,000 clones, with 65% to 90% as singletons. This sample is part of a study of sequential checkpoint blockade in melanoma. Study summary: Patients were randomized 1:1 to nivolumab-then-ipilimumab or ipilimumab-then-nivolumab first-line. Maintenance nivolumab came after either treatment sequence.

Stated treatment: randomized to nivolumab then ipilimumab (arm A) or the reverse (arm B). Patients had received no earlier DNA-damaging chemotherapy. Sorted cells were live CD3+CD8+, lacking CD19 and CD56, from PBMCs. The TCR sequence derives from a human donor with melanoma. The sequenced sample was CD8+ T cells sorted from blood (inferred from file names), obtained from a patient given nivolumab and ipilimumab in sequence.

The CDR3 nucleotides read TGTGCCAGCAAGACAGGGAGGGAAAAACTGTTTTTT. It encodes CASKTGREKLFF. V gene TRBV27 combines with J gene TRBJ1-4; 7 bases match TRBD1. V lost 7 bases and J lost 8; bases outside the gene matches: 4. The CDR3 runs to 12 residues. Germline loops: CDR1 MNHEY, CDR2 SMNVEV (reference sequence).